This T cell receptor beta chain was profiled in a study of T cell repertoires in cytomegalovirus infection (dated by TCRdb to between 2018 and 2021). In terms of the full investigation: Alongside well-studied HLA-B-restricted epitopes, the peptide stimulations were aimed at recently identified HLA-C-restricted CMV epitopes, whose presentation resists viral immunomodulation. The HLA type of each donor mattered for the analysis, because public TCR beta signatures pointed to carriage of CMV infection along with the matching HLA type. Study-wide findings and limitations: The ex vivo response was dominated by HLA-C-restricted CMV-specific TCR beta clonotypes, which also provided the single most frequent clonotype in two of eight donors. In both this cohort and an independent cohort of some 350 donors, the cumulative frequency of public TCR beta family members distinguished carriers of CMV infection plus the relevant HLA type.

The sample holds many counts of this clonotype. Its specific antigen is unknown. Base qualities are not recorded, but no much larger clone differs from it by a single base. TCRdb names Illumina HiSeq 1500 as the instrument used. TCRdb applied fastp at Q25 and MiXCR to the public reads, then kept only in-frame beta chains. Here each entry gathers all rows of one CDR3 protein and keeps the most common genes and DNA. The sample profile shows roughly 170,000 distinct CDR3 sequences; roughly 21% of them were found once. The leading ten clones occupy roughly 25% of the sample. The intended sense of this specimen's treatment or condition label: in vitro stimulation with specific CMV peptide epitopes to enrich CMV-specific T cells. From V the trimming removes 2 bases and from J it removes 4 bases, while the gene matches leave 17 bases of the junction unaccounted for. The CDR3, cysteine through phenylalanine, is 19 amino acids long. Only the CDR3 part of the read is kept: 57 bases, read in frame from the first base.

The source was CD8+ T cells from cultured PBMCs, collected from culture after CMV antigen stimulation. This sequence was found in a human donor in good health (CMV status not recorded). Some clones in this sample may be carry-over from other donors' samples. The receptor chain draws on TRBV12-3 or TRBV12-4 and TRBJ2-1, with 7 bases aligning to TRBD1. The sequence in DNA is TGTGCCAGCAGTTTATCCGGGACAGTCTTTCTCGGGTCATACAATGAGCAGTTCTTC. The encoded protein is CASSLSGTVFLGSYNEQFF.